What follows are 27 T cell receptor beta chains derived from one specimen sequenced in a study of molecular identifiers for immune sequencing clone quantification. Using its own MiXCR run on the PCR reads, TCRdb lists one record per CDR3 protein. The profile shows around 300,000 distinct CDR3 sequences, roughly 24% of them singletons. The sample comprised naive CD8+ T cells from blood, with Jurkat cell RNA spiked in. As for subset: FACS-sorted CD8+CD4-CCR7+CD45RA+ naive T cells. These receptor sequences come from a human donor in good health. Some libraries in this study had Jurkat cell RNA spiked in.

This chain uses TRBV20-1 with TRBJ2-7, with 10 positions matching TRBD2. Germline values: CDR1 DFQATT, CDR2 SNEGSKA (reference sequence). Losses at the gene ends were 4 bases for V and 5 bases for J; bases not matched to a gene: 8. This CDR3 spans 14 amino acids. The CDR3 here is CSAKLAGTPHEQYF. DNA for the CDR3: TGCAGTGCTAAACTAGCGGGGACACCCCACGAGCAGTACTTC.

For this clonotype: A much larger clone differs from this one at a single base, so this may be a read error. The chain employs TRBV29-1 and TRBJ1-1; no firm D call. The CDR3 is 13 residues long. The ends were cut back, 7 bases at V and 0 bases at J, with 12 bases in the middle. Per germline, CDR1 SQVTM and CDR2 ANQGSEA. This chain's CDR3 is CSAERPLNTEAFF. CDR3 sequence (DNA): TGCAGCGCAGAACGGCCCTTGAACACTGAAGCTTTCTTT.

The sample holds many counts of this clonotype. The rearrangement links TRBV29-1 to TRBJ2-2, with a weak D call TRBD1 (6 bases). The CDR3 has 13 residues. Trimming shortened V by 6 bases and J by 1 base, and 9 bases separated the two germline ends. Germline values: CDR1 SQVTM, CDR2 ANQGSEA. CDR3 amino acids: CSVKQGNTGELFF. The CDR3, as DNA: TGCAGCGTCAAACAGGGGAACACCGGGGAGCTGTTTTTT.

This clonotype was seen repeatedly, ten times or more. The chain combines TRBV7-2 with TRBJ1-2; D remains unclear. The CDR3 runs to 11 residues. Trimming stripped 5 bases from V and 8 bases from J, with 9 bases between. Germline V gene sequence: CDR1 SGHTA, CDR2 FQGNSA. The CDR3 region has the DNA TGTGCCAGCAGCACCATGCAAGGCTACACCTTC. Protein product: CASSTMQGYTF.

This chain links TRBV20-1 with TRBJ2-5; D call uncertain. CDR1 is DFQATT, CDR2 SNEGSKA, per germline (reference sequence). V was pared by 5 bases and J by 4 bases, with 17 bases between. This CDR3 is built from 14 residues. The CDR3 protein is CSAHRESPGETQYF. CDR3 coding DNA: TGCAGTGCTCACCGCGAGTCCCCGGGAGAGACCCAGTACTTC.

V usage is TRBV4-3 and J usage is TRBJ2-3; 9 bases align to TRBD1. Germline V gene data show CDR1 as LGHNA and CDR2 as YSLEER. The ends lost 0 bases at V and 3 bases at J; junction bases unmatched: 7. This CDR3 is built from 17 residues. Here the CDR3 reads CASSQDLRTGATDTQYF. The CDR3 DNA reads as TGCGCCAGCAGCCAAGATCTAAGGACAGGGGCAACAGATACGCAGTATTTT.

The chain is built from TRBV6-4 and TRBJ1-1; no firm D call. Germline assignment: CDR1 MRHNA and CDR2 SNTAGT. CDR3 length: 15 amino acids. Trimming pared 4 bases from V and 1 base from J, leaving 13 bases between. DNA for the CDR3: TGTGCCAGCAGTGCCACAAGACGGGAGAACACTGAAGCTTTCTTT. The encoded protein is CASSATRRENTEAFF.

This chain connects TRBV3-1 to TRBJ2-5; possibly TRBD1 or TRBD2 for D (5 bases each). This CDR3 region has 17 residues. The germline V gene encodes CDR1 LGHDT and CDR2 YNNKEL (reference sequence). V was clipped by 8 bases and J by 13 bases, with 35 bases between them. The CDR3 DNA follows: TGTGCCAGCCGCCCGCATCGGGGCAACAAGTACCAAGCGCCCCCGTACTTC. Protein product: CASRPHRGNKYQAPPYF.

The chain links TRBV20-1 to TRBJ2-3, with 9 positions matching TRBD2. The CDR3 runs 15 residues. The V gene end was trimmed by 3 bases and the J gene end by 2 bases; junction bases not matched to a gene: 6. CDR1 and CDR2 from the germline V gene are DFQATT and SNEGSKA (reference sequence). The CDR3 DNA reads as TGCAGTGCTAGTGCTAGCGGGGAACTCACAGATACGCAGTATTTT. Encoded protein: CSASASGELTDTQYF.

This chain connects TRBV6-1 to TRBJ2-7, with D possibly being TRBD2 (5 bases). This CDR3 spans 12 amino acids. Germline loops: CDR1 MNHNS, CDR2 SASEGT. The V gene lost 8 bases and the J gene lost 1 base, with 9 bases spanning the gap. The CDR3 DNA reads TGTGCCAGCTGCACGGGGTCCTACGAGCAGTACTTC. This encodes CASCTGSYEQYF.

The chain is built from TRBV6-5 and TRBJ2-3, with TRBD2 as a possible D gene (7 bases). CDR1 is MNHEY, CDR2 SVGAGI, per germline. V dropped 4 bases and J dropped 0 bases, with 14 bases sitting between them. This CDR3 spans 16 amino acids. CDR3 amino acids: CASSSRGASSTDTQYF. In DNA form, the CDR3 reads TGTGCCAGCAGTTCTCGGGGGGCTTCTAGCACAGATACGCAGTATTTT.

The rearrangement links TRBV30 to TRBJ2-7, with D maybe TRBD2 (6 bases). CDR1 is GTSNPN, CDR2 SVGIG, per germline (reference sequence). V lost 2 bases, J lost 4 bases, and 12 bases lay in between. The CDR3 loop spans 13 amino acids. The CDR3 region is CAWSHGSRYEQYF. CDR3 sequence (DNA): TGTGCCTGGAGTCACGGGAGCAGGTACGAGCAGTACTTC.

V is TRBV4-3 and J is TRBJ2-5; D is possibly TRBD1 (6 bases). The V end was cut by 1 base, the J end by 1 base, with 7 bases between. The CDR3 runs 14 residues. Germline V gene lookup returns CDR1 LGHNA and CDR2 YSLEER. The CDR3 coding sequence is TGCGCCAGCAGCCAAGCGACAGGCCAAGAGACCCAGTACTTC. As protein: CASSQATGQETQYF.

This clonotype was counted only a few times. CDR3 sequence: CASSVVGAPRDQPQHF. The CDR3 DNA is TGTGCCAGCAGCGTAGTGGGGGCCCCTCGGGATCAGCCCCAGCATTTT. The chain is built from TRBV9 and TRBJ1-5; D possibly corresponds to TRBD1 (6 bases). This CDR3 comprises 16 residues. Per germline, CDR1 SGDLS and CDR2 YYNGEE. V shed 0 bases and J shed 5 bases, with 15 bases lying between them.

V gene TRBV4-3 combines with J gene TRBJ1-6; D gene ambiguous. CDR1 is LGHNA, CDR2 YSLEER, per germline. This CDR3 region has 16 residues. Trimming took off 0 bases at V and 10 bases at J, with 16 bases between the two ends. CDR3 nucleotide sequence: TGCGCCAGCAGCCAAGATCGAGCGCGGGAGGTCTCACCCCTCCACTTT. Its translation: CASSQDRAREVSPLHF.

This clonotype was recorded a few times. The V call is TRBV30, the J call TRBJ2-7, with D possibly being TRBD1 or TRBD2 (7 bases each). The V gene's germline CDR1 is GTSNPN and CDR2 SVGIG (reference sequence). The CDR3 runs 14 residues. V lost 2 bases, J lost 5 bases, and 16 bases lay in between. CDR3 sequence (DNA): TGTGCCTGGAGTTTTGGAGGGAGGGGGCACGAGCAGTACTTC. Protein: CAWSFGGRGHEQYF.

This clonotype has just a few counts. This sequence joins TRBV7-2 and TRBJ2-1; the D is unclear. CDR1 is SGHTA, CDR2 FQGNSA, per germline. Trimming pared 1 base from V and 0 bases from J, leaving 7 bases between. The CDR3 covers 15 residues. CDR3 sequence reads: CASSLVFSSYNEQFF. CDR3 sequence (DNA): TGTGCCAGCAGCTTAGTCTTCTCCTCCTACAATGAGCAGTTCTTC.

This clonotype was detected a few times. The CDR3 loop is CASSFQTGLATNEKLFF. CDR3 coding DNA: TGTGCCAGCAGTTTCCAGACAGGCCTTGCAACTAATGAAAAACTGTTTTTT. The V call is TRBV28, the J call TRBJ1-4; D possibly corresponds to TRBD1 (6 bases). Germline values: CDR1 MDHEN, CDR2 SYDVKM. Trimming removed 3 bases at V and 0 bases at J, with 14 bases between. The length of the CDR3 is 17 residues.

This clonotype came up a few times. This CDR3 fails to terminate in the conserved phenylalanine or tryptophan, so it likely reflects a read error. The chain couples TRBV12-3 or TRBV12-4 to TRBJ2-3; D ambiguous. The germline V and J ends were trimmed by 7 bases and 4 bases, with 12 bases remaining between them. The CDR3 sequence is 13 residues long. The CDR3 loop reads CASTPSTADTQYL. CDR3 coding DNA: TGTGCCAGCACACCCTCTACCGCAGATACGCAGTATCTT.

V and J are TRBV24-1 and TRBJ2-2; D call uncertain. The CDR3 has 15 amino acids. Germline-derived CDR1 and CDR2 are KGHDR and SFDVKD. With 4 bases removed from V and 0 bases from J, the gap between germline ends came to 8 bases. CDR3 in DNA: TGTGCCACCAGTGACCCCACCGCGAACACCGGGGAGCTGTTTTTT. Protein: CATSDPTANTGELFF.

This clonotype has ten or more counts. The chain couples TRBV4-3 to TRBJ1-3; D is ambiguous. Germline V lookup: CDR1 LGHNA, CDR2 YSLEER. V was clipped by 1 base and J by 8 bases, with 6 bases between them. The CDR3 covers 12 residues. In DNA, the CDR3 is TGCGCCAGCAGCCAAGCGGGTGACACCATATATTTT. Protein: CASSQAGDTIYF.

The chain carries TRBV9 and TRBJ2-2, with D possibly TRBD1 on 7 matching bases. The CDR3 has 15 residues. The V end was cut by 4 bases, the J end by 1 base, with 11 bases between. Germline V gene lookup returns CDR1 SGDLS and CDR2 YYNGEE. The CDR3 spells CASSPRDRNTGELFF. Written as DNA, the CDR3 is TGTGCCAGCAGCCCGCGGGACAGGAACACCGGGGAGCTGTTTTTT.

In the case of this clonotype: A much bigger clone sits one base away, suggesting this may be a read error. V usage is TRBV29-1 and J usage is TRBJ2-2, with D tentatively TRBD1 or TRBD2 (6 bases each). The V end was cut by 5 bases, the J end by 1 base, with 14 bases between. The germline CDR1 and CDR2 sequences are SQVTM and ANQGSEA. CDR3 length equals 15 residues. The CDR3, as DNA: TGCAGCGTTAATGGGGGCGGGGTGAACACCGGGGAGCTGTTTTTT. Translating gives CSVNGGGVNTGELFF.

This clonotype was seen many times. The gene calls are TRBV29-1 and TRBJ1-1, with 8 nucleotides matching TRBD1. There are 14 residues in the CDR3. The junction had 11 bases not matched to a gene; V was cut back by 7 bases and J by 4 bases. Germline CDR1 and CDR2: SQVTM and ANQGSEA. CDR3 DNA sequence: TGCAGCGCAGAAACAGGGGGAGAGGTCACTGAAGCTTTCTTT. Translation: CSAETGGEVTEAFF.

The rearrangement joins TRBV29-1 to TRBJ1-2; 10 positions agree with TRBD1. The CDR3 loop spans 15 amino acids. J gave up 3 bases and V 4 bases, and 8 bases lay outside the gene matches. The germline gives CDR1 SQVTM, CDR2 ANQGSEA. CDR3 coding DNA: TGCAGCGTTGGCGGGACAGGGGAAGGGGACTATGGCTACACCTTC. Translated, it gives CSVGGTGEGDYGYTF.

This clonotype was picked up many times. The V and J genes are TRBV7-2 and TRBJ2-3, with 10 bases that match TRBD2. Germline V gives CDR1 SGHTA, CDR2 FQGNSA. CDR3 size: 15 residues. Trimming took 6 bases from V and 6 from J; bases not matched to a gene: 9. CDR3 sequence reads: CASRMSGGAADTQYF. In nucleotides, the CDR3 is TGTGCCAGCAGGATGAGCGGGGGGGCGGCGGATACGCAGTATTTT.

With regard to this clonotype: With a much larger clone just one base away, this may be a read error. The CDR3 carries no conserved terminal phenylalanine or tryptophan, so it likely arises from a read error. The chain uses TRBV9 and TRBJ2-6, with no clear D. Germline loops: CDR1 SGDLS, CDR2 YYNGEE. The V end lost 5 bases, the J end lost 0 bases, and 3 bases lay between the germline ends. The length of the CDR3 is 13 residues. The CDR3 loop reads CASRRSGANVLTV. In DNA, the CDR3 is TGTGCCAGCAGGCGCTCTGGGGCCAACGTCCTGACTGTC.